The 15 T cell receptor beta chains presented below share a single source sample, sequenced in a study of neurological immune-mediated disorders. TCRdb re-called the 5' RACE reads through MiXCR, storing one row per CDR3 protein. The table lists approximately 50,000 distinct CDR3 sequences, 3% to 3.5% of them singletons. The sample consisted of PBMCs. These receptor sequences come from a man between 35 and 55 years old with multiple sclerosis.

The sample holds many counts of this clonotype. V is TRBV7-2 and J is TRBJ2-3; D is unresolved. CDR3 length: 12 amino acids. CDR1 and CDR2 (germline): SGHTA, FQGNSA. Trimming shortened V by 5 bases and J by 2 bases, and 5 bases separated the two germline ends. CDR3 sequence: CASSQTTDTQYF. The CDR3 nucleotides are TGTGCCAGCAGCCAGACCACAGATACGCAGTATTTT.

Comments on this clonotype: A junction end diverges from the germline sequence, so it may reflect a read error. CDR3: CASSFSAGGPDQPQNF. As DNA, the CDR3 is TGTGCCAGCAGCTTCTCCGCCGGGGGGCCGGATCAGCCCCAGAATTTT. The V and J genes are TRBV7-3 and TRBJ1-5, with D tentatively TRBD1 (6 bases). The length of the CDR3 is 16 residues. The germline V gene encodes CDR1 SGHTA and CDR2 FQGTGA.

In this sample, this clonotype turned up many times. V gene TRBV4-1 combines with J gene TRBJ2-1, with D perhaps matching TRBD2 (5 bases). The V end lost 4 bases, the J end lost 0 bases, and 13 bases lay between the germline ends. This CDR3 is 16 amino acids long. Germline-derived CDR1 and CDR2 are MGHRA and YSYEKL. The DNA for the CDR3 is TGCGCCAGCAGCCCTCGTGTACTAGTCTCCTACAATGAGCAGTTCTTC. As protein: CASSPRVLVSYNEQFF.

This clonotype was picked up many times. This chain links TRBV27 with TRBJ2-3; D could derive from TRBD1 or TRBD2 (5 bases each). The CDR3 sequence is 15 residues long. Germline V CDR1 and CDR2: MNHEY, SMNVEV (reference sequence). Trimming took 0 bases from V and 0 from J, leaving 7 bases between them. In DNA, the CDR3 is TGTGCCAGCAGTTTATCGGGGACCAGCACAGATACGCAGTATTTT. Translating gives CASSLSGTSTDTQYF.

This clonotype was detected ten times or more. This chain connects TRBV11-1 to TRBJ2-2; D ambiguous. The CDR3 has 13 amino acids. V shed 2 bases and J shed 8 bases, with 9 bases lying between them. Germline V gives CDR1 SGHAT, CDR2 FQDESV (reference sequence). CDR3 region: CASSLLRGGELFF. For the CDR3, the DNA is TGTGCCAGCAGCTTATTACGAGGAGGGGAGCTGTTTTTT.

This clonotype was seen ten or more times. V gene TRBV6-4 combines with J gene TRBJ1-1; unclear D gene. This CDR3 is built from 15 residues. Trimming took 2 bases from V and 4 from J, leaving 14 bases between them. CDR1 MRHNA and CDR2 SNTAGT come from the germline V gene. The CDR3, as DNA: TGTGCCAGCAGTGACAACGACACTGCGGGCACTGAAGCTTTCTTT. Protein product: CASSDNDTAGTEAFF.

This clonotype was seen repeatedly, ten times or more. CDR3 nucleotide sequence: TGTGCCAGCAGTTACCAAACAGCCACCCAGTACTTC. Its protein is CASSYQTATQYF. This chain uses TRBV6-2 or TRBV6-3 with TRBJ2-5; D unclear. The ends were cut back, 2 bases at V and 8 bases at J, with 9 bases in the middle. CDR1 and CDR2 from the germline V gene are MNHEY and SVGEGT. The CDR3 runs to 12 residues.

With regard to this clonotype: This may be a read error, as it is one base from a much larger clone. This sequence joins TRBV7-9 and TRBJ2-3, with unresolved D. Trimming shortened V by 5 bases and J by 3 bases, and 15 bases separated the two germline ends. Per the germline V gene, CDR1 is SEHNR and CDR2 is FQNEAQ (reference sequence). The CDR3 spans 15 residues. The CDR3 reads CASSPSLESTDTQYF. The DNA of the CDR3 is TGTGCCAGCAGCCCAAGCCTTGAAAGTACAGATACGCAGTATTTT.

This clonotype was seen more than once but under ten times. V gene TRBV20-1 combines with J gene TRBJ2-7; D is unclear. V was pared by 7 bases and J by 0 bases, with 13 bases between. The CDR3 totals 13 residues. The germline V gene has CDR1 DFQATT and CDR2 SNEGSKA (reference sequence). The CDR3 spells CSVRRLTSYEQYF. In DNA form, the CDR3 reads TGCAGTGTCCGGCGGTTAACCTCCTACGAGCAGTACTTC.

This clonotype appeared many times. V is TRBV3-1 and J is TRBJ1-1, with TRBD1 as a possible D gene (5 bases). This CDR3 has 15 residues. The germline CDR1 and CDR2 sequences are LGHDT and YNNKEL (reference sequence). V lost 5 bases and J lost 4, with 17 bases in between. The CDR3 loop reads CASSYSHSRGTEAFF. The DNA for the CDR3 is TGTGCCAGCAGCTATAGCCACTCTAGGGGCACTGAAGCTTTCTTT. The complete variable domain, with remaining parts taken from reference TRBV3-1 and TRBJ1-1, reads DTAVSQTPKYLVTQMGNDKSIKCEQNLGHDTMYWYKQDSKKFLKIMFSYNNKELIINETVPNRFSPKSPDKAHLNLHINSLELGDSAVYFCASSYSHSRGTEAFFGQGTRLTVV.

This chain uses TRBV7-2 with TRBJ1-5; 10 bases fit TRBD1. CDR1 SGHTA and CDR2 FQGNSA come from the germline V gene. The CDR3 sequence is 18 residues long. V was pared by 3 bases and J by 6 bases, with 14 bases of the junction left unmatched. The CDR3 spells CASSFFVQGTGAVQPQHF. CDR3 nucleotides: TGTGCCAGCAGCTTCTTCGTCCAGGGGACAGGGGCGGTTCAGCCCCAGCATTTT.

This clonotype was observed at least ten times. V gene TRBV20-1 combines with J gene TRBJ1-1; D is unresolved. This CDR3 region has 11 residues. Germline V gene lookup returns CDR1 DFQATT and CDR2 SNEGSKA (reference sequence). In nucleotides, the CDR3 is TGCAGCGTAAACCGGGGCACTGAAGCTTTCTTT. This codes for CSVNRGTEAFF.

This clonotype was detected many times. The rearrangement links TRBV7-6 to TRBJ2-7; 9 positions match TRBD1. Germline loops: CDR1 SGHVS, CDR2 FNYEAQ. The V gene end was trimmed by 4 bases and the J gene end by 2 bases; junction bases not matched to a gene: 3. There are 14 residues in the CDR3. DNA of the CDR3: TGTGCCAGCAGCTCCCGGACAGGGGCCTACGAGCAGTACTTC. Translated, it gives CASSSRTGAYEQYF. Supplemented by reference TRBV7-6 and TRBJ2-7, the full variable domain reads GAGVSQSPRYKVTKRGQDVALRCDPISGHVSLYWYRQALGQGPEFLTYFNYEAQQDKSGLPNDRFSAERPEGSISTLTIQRTEQRDSAMYRCASSSRTGAYEQYFGPGTRLTVT.

This clonotype was observed many times. J is TRBJ1-4 and V is TRBV9, with TRBD1 matching 7 bases. This CDR3 contains 17 residues. V was clipped by 3 bases and J by 2 bases; unmatched bases: 10. CDR1 is SGDLS and CDR2 is YYNGEE in the germline V gene. The CDR3 region is CASSAYTGTDTNEKLFF. The CDR3 bases are TGTGCCAGCAGCGCATATACAGGGACAGACACTAATGAAAAACTGTTTTTT. Based on the CDR3 plus reference TRBV9 and TRBJ1-4, the full variable domain is DSGVTQTPKHLITATGQRVTLRCSPRSGDLSVYWYQQSLDQGLQFLIQYYNGEERAKGNILERFSAQQFPDLHSELNLSSLELGDSALYFCASSAYTGTDTNEKLFFGSGTQLSVL.

This clonotype was detected only a few times. V is TRBV7-9 and J is TRBJ2-7; D is uncertain. The V and J ends lost 2 bases and 4 bases respectively, with 12 bases between them. This CDR3 is built from 14 residues. Looked up from germline, CDR1 is SEHNR and CDR2 is FQNEAQ (reference sequence). CDR3 in DNA: TGTGCCAGCAGCTTACCGTTAAGTCCATACGAGCAGTACTTC. Amino acid sequence: CASSLPLSPYEQYF.